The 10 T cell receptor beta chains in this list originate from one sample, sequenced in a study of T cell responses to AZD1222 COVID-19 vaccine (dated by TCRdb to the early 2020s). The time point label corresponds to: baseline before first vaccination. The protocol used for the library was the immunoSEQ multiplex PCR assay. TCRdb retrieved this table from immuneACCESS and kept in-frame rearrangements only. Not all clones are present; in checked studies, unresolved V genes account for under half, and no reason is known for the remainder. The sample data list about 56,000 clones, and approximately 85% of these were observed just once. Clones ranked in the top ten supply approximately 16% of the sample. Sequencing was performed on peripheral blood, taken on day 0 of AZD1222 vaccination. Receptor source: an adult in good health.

The CDR3 nucleotides are TGTGCCAGCAGCCGGGGACAGTCCTACAATGAGCAGTTCTTC. Translating gives CASSRGQSYNEQFF. V and J are TRBV6-5 and TRBJ2-1; TRBD1 matches at 7 bases. From germline, CDR1 is MNHEY and CDR2 SVGAGI. CDR3 length: 14 amino acids. The V gene end was trimmed by 6 bases and the J gene end by 1 base; junction bases not matched to a gene: 3.

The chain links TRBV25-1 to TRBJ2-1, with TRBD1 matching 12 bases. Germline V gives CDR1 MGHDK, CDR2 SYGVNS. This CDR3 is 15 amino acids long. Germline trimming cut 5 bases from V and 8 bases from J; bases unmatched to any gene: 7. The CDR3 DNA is TGTGCCAGCAGTAGAACGGGACAGGGGGCCGATGAGCAGTTCTTC. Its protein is CASSRTGQGADEQFF. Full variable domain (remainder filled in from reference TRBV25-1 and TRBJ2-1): EADIYQTPRYLVIGTGKKITLECSQTMGHDKMYWYQQDPGMELHLIHYSYGVNSTEKGDLSSESTVSRIRTEHFPLTLESARPSHTSQYLCASSRTGQGADEQFFGPGTRLTVL.

The CDR3 nucleotides are TGTGCCAGCAGCTTAAATCAGAACACCGGGGAGCTGTTTTTT. It yields the protein CASSLNQNTGELFF. The chain recombines TRBV7-2 with TRBJ2-2; D unresolved. Trimming took off 2 bases at V and 1 base at J, with 5 bases between the two ends. CDR1 is SGHTA, CDR2 FQGNSA, per germline. The CDR3 is 14 amino acids.

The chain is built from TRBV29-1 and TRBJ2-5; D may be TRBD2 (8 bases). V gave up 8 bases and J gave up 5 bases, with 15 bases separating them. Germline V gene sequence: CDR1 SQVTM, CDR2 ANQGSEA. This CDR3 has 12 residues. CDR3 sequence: CSSGGGAETQYF. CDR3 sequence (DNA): TGCAGCTCGGGAGGGGGCGCGGAGACCCAGTACTTC.

DNA of the CDR3: TGCGCCAGCAGCTTGGTGACAGGGAATGAAGCTTTCTTT. Translating it yields CASSLVTGNEAFF. V usage is TRBV5-1 and J usage is TRBJ1-1; TRBD1 aligns across 7 bases. Germline trimming cut 0 bases from V and 7 bases from J; bases unmatched to any gene: 3. The CDR3 length is 13 residues. In germline, CDR1 is SGHRS, CDR2 YFSETQ.

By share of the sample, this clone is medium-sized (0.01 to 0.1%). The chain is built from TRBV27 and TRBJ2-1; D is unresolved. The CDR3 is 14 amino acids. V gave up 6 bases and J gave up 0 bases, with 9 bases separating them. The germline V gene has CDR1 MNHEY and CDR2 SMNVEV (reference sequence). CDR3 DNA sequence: TGTGCCAGCAGAAGGGCCCGCTCCTACAATGAGCAGTTCTTC. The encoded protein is CASRRARSYNEQFF.

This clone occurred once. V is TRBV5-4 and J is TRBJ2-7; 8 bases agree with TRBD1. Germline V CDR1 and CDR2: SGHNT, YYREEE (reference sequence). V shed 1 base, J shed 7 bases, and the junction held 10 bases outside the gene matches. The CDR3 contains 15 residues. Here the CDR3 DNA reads TGTGCCAGCAGCTTGTGGACAGGGACCCCAGGGGAGCAGTACTTC. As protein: CASSLWTGTPGEQYF.

The CDR3 DNA sequence: TGTGCCAGCAGCCAAGATTCGGCCAAATACACCTTC. Its protein is CASSQDSAKYTF. The chain carries TRBV4-2 and TRBJ1-2; unclear D gene. Trimming removed 0 bases from V and 11 bases from J, with 10 bases in between. This CDR3 region has 12 residues. From germline, CDR1 is LGHNA and CDR2 YNFKEQ.

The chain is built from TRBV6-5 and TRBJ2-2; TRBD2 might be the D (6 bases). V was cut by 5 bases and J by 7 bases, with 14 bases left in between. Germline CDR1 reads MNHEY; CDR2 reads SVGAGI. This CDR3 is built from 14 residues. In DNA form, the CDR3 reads TGTGCCAGCAGTCGCCCACGGGAGAACGGGGAGCTGTTTTTT. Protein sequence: CASSRPRENGELFF.

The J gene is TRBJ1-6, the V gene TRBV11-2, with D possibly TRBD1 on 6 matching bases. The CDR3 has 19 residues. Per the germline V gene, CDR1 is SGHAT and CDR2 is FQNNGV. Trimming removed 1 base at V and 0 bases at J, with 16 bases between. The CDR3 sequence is CASSLATPGQSSYNSPLHF. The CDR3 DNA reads TGTGCCAGCAGCTTAGCTACGCCGGGACAAAGCTCCTATAATTCACCCCTCCACTTT.